A selection of T cell receptor beta chains follows, all from one sample in a study of T cell clones after liver transplantation. TCRdb's copy holds only in-frame clones and misses some; the assay was immunoSEQ multiplex PCR. The sample lists 65,000 to 95,000 clones, 80% occurring once. Material: CD4+ T cells from blood, obtained before liver transplant. These receptors were obtained from a human donor who received a liver transplant. The CDR3 runs from the conserved cysteine through the conserved F or W. The order of the fields is V gene, J gene, D gene, clone size, CDR3 DNA, CDR3 protein. D genes are given only for firm matches. Expanded clones get a size class; other rows say once, few or many, or leave the size out.

V gene: TRBV5-1
J gene: TRBJ2-3
D gene: TRBD1
clone size: NA
CDR3 DNA: TGCGCCAGCAGCCTCCTTGGGACAGGGACAGATACGCAGTATTTT
CDR3 protein: CASSLLGTGTDTQYF

V gene: TRBV9
J gene: TRBJ1-1
D gene: NA
clone size: NA
CDR3 DNA: TGTGCCAGCAGCCCGCCCCGATGGGGGGATAACACTGAAGCTTTCTTT
CDR3 protein: CASSPPRWGDNTEAFF

V gene: TRBV30
J gene: TRBJ1-5
D gene: NA
clone size: NA
CDR3 DNA: TGTGCCTGGAGTGTCACAGGGATTGGTCTGGGCAATCAGCCCCAGCATTTT
CDR3 protein: CAWSVTGIGLGNQPQHF

V gene: TRBV29-1
J gene: TRBJ1-5
D gene: NA
clone size: NA
CDR3 DNA: TGCAGCGTTGGGTCAGGTAATCAGCCCCAGCATTTT
CDR3 protein: CSVGSGNQPQHF

V gene: TRBV5-1
J gene: TRBJ2-2
D gene: NA
clone size: NA
CDR3 DNA: TGCGCCAGCAGCTTGGCGCAGGACACCGGGGAGCTGTTTTTT
CDR3 protein: CASSLAQDTGELFF

V gene: TRBV2
J gene: TRBJ1-1
D gene: NA
clone size: NA
CDR3 DNA: TGTGCCAGCAGTGAACAGAGAGACGACACTGAAGCTTTCTTT
CDR3 protein: CASSEQRDDTEAFF

V gene: TRBV4-1
J gene: TRBJ2-6
D gene: NA
clone size: NA
CDR3 DNA: TGCGCCAGCGCCTTGAGGGGAGATTCTGGGGCCAACGTCCTGACTTTC
CDR3 protein: CASALRGDSGANVLTF

V gene: TRBV19
J gene: TRBJ2-1
D gene: TRBD1
clone size: NA
CDR3 DNA: TGTGCCAGTAGAAAGCCGGGACAGGGGTACAATGAGCAGTTCTTC
CDR3 protein: CASRKPGQGYNEQFF

V gene: TRBV10-3
J gene: TRBJ1-1
D gene: NA
clone size: once
CDR3 DNA: TGTGCCATCAGTGGGGCGGAGGATACTGAAGCTTTCTTT
CDR3 protein: CAISGAEDTEAFF

V gene: TRBV9
J gene: TRBJ1-1
D gene: NA
clone size: NA
CDR3 DNA: TGTGCCAGCAGCGTAAGCAGGAACACTGAAGCTTTCTTT
CDR3 protein: CASSVSRNTEAFF

V gene: TRBV28
J gene: TRBJ1-5
D gene: NA
clone size: NA
CDR3 DNA: TGTGCCAGCACCCTATGGGGGTTAAGGCAGCCCCAGCATTTT
CDR3 protein: CASTLWGLRQPQHF

V gene: TRBV6-4
J gene: TRBJ2-3
D gene: TRBD2
clone size: NA
CDR3 DNA: TGTGCCAGCGGAAAGACTAGCGGGAGAACAGATACGCAGTATTTT
CDR3 protein: CASGKTSGRTDTQYF

V gene: TRBV6-1
J gene: TRBJ1-1
D gene: NA
clone size: NA
CDR3 DNA: TGTGCCAGCAGTGAAGTCAGGCCGGGTAACACTGAAGCTTTCTTT
CDR3 protein: CASSEVRPGNTEAFF

V gene: TRBV5-1
J gene: TRBJ2-5
D gene: TRBD1
clone size: NA
CDR3 DNA: TGCGCCAGCAGCTTGGGACAGGGGGCTTTGCTGACCCAGTACTTC
CDR3 protein: CASSLGQGALLTQYF

V gene: TRBV6-5
J gene: TRBJ1-1
D gene: NA
clone size: NA
CDR3 DNA: TGTGCCAGCAGTTGGGGGGCAGGGAACACTGAAGCTTTCTTT
CDR3 protein: CASSWGAGNTEAFF

V gene: TRBV11-2
J gene: TRBJ1-2
D gene: NA
clone size: NA
CDR3 DNA: TGTGCCAGCAGCTTCCGTCGGCAATCTCCCTATGGCTACACCTTC
CDR3 protein: CASSFRRQSPYGYTF

V gene: TRBV19
J gene: TRBJ1-4
D gene: NA
clone size: NA
CDR3 DNA: TGTGCCACCCCACTCCGGGTCAGAGGAGAAAAACTGTTTTTT
CDR3 protein: CATPLRVRGEKLFF

V gene: TRBV6-5
J gene: TRBJ2-5
D gene: TRBD1
clone size: medium-sized
CDR3 DNA: TGTGCCAGCAGCCGCCGGACAGGCCCCCAAGAGACCCAGTACTTC
CDR3 protein: CASSRRTGPQETQYF

V gene: TRBV28
J gene: TRBJ2-1
D gene: NA
clone size: NA
CDR3 DNA: TGTGCCAGCAGTTTAGGAGGCTCCTACAATGAGCAGTTCTTC
CDR3 protein: CASSLGGSYNEQFF

V gene: TRBV30
J gene: TRBJ2-1
D gene: NA
clone size: NA
CDR3 DNA: TGTGCCTGGAGTCGGGCACACAATGAGCAGTTCTTC
CDR3 protein: CAWSRAHNEQFF

V gene: TRBV28
J gene: TRBJ1-2
D gene: NA
clone size: NA
CDR3 DNA: TGTGCCAGCAGTTTATCTCGCGGCTACACCTTC
CDR3 protein: CASSLSRGYTF

V gene: TRBV19
J gene: TRBJ1-2
D gene: NA
clone size: NA
CDR3 DNA: TGTGCCAGTAGTATGGGCCATTCCGGAACTACTAACTATGGCTACACCTTC
CDR3 protein: CASSMGHSGTTNYGYTF

V gene: TRBV28
J gene: TRBJ2-7
D gene: NA
clone size: NA
CDR3 DNA: TGTGCCAGCAGCCGCCCAATTGGGTCCTACGAGCAGTACTTC
CDR3 protein: CASSRPIGSYEQYF

V gene: TRBV14
J gene: TRBJ2-1
D gene: TRBD1
clone size: NA
CDR3 DNA: TGTGCCAGCAGCCGCCTGACAGGGTACAATGAGCAGTTCTTC
CDR3 protein: CASSRLTGYNEQFF

V gene: TRBV28
J gene: TRBJ1-5
D gene: TRBD1
clone size: NA
CDR3 DNA: TGTGCCAGCAGTACCGGGACAGTGGGCTTGGTGGGCAATCAGCCCCAGCATTTT
CDR3 protein: CASSTGTVGLVGNQPQHF

V gene: TRBV11-2
J gene: TRBJ2-7
D gene: NA
clone size: NA
CDR3 DNA: TGTGCCAGCAGCTTTGGGCACAGGGGAGGTTCCTACGAGCAGTACTTC
CDR3 protein: CASSFGHRGGSYEQYF

V gene: TRBV5-1
J gene: TRBJ2-1
D gene: TRBD2
clone size: NA
CDR3 DNA: TGCGCCAGCAGCCCGACTAGCGGGGCCTACAATGAGCAGTTCTTC
CDR3 protein: CASSPTSGAYNEQFF

V gene: TRBV2
J gene: TRBJ2-6
D gene: TRBD1
clone size: NA
CDR3 DNA: TGTGCCAGCGGAGACACCGACAGGGCGCCGGGGGCCAACGTCCTGACTTTC
CDR3 protein: CASGDTDRAPGANVLTF

V gene: TRBV21-1
J gene: TRBJ1-2
D gene: NA
clone size: NA
CDR3 DNA: TGTGCCAGCAGCCCCCCGAGACAGGCCTATGGCTACACCTTC
CDR3 protein: CASSPPRQAYGYTF

V gene: TRBV28
J gene: TRBJ2-7
D gene: NA
clone size: NA
CDR3 DNA: TGTGCCAGCAGTTTTTCCGCGCGGGATCCCTACGAGCAGTACTTC
CDR3 protein: CASSFSARDPYEQYF

V gene: TRBV2
J gene: TRBJ2-5
D gene: NA
clone size: few
CDR3 DNA: TGTGCCAGCAACCAAGGGTTCGTTCGGGAGACCCAGTACTTC
CDR3 protein: CASNQGFVRETQYF

V gene: TRBV19
J gene: TRBJ2-1
D gene: TRBD1
clone size: NA
CDR3 DNA: TGTGCCAGTAGTAGCTTTCTCAGCGGACAGGGAATTCGCGAGCAGTTCTTC
CDR3 protein: CASSSFLSGQGIREQFF

V gene: TRBV19
J gene: TRBJ1-1
D gene: NA
clone size: NA
CDR3 DNA: TGTGCCAGTAGTCCCCCGGGAGGCCTTCGGGAAGCTTTCTTT
CDR3 protein: CASSPPGGLREAFF